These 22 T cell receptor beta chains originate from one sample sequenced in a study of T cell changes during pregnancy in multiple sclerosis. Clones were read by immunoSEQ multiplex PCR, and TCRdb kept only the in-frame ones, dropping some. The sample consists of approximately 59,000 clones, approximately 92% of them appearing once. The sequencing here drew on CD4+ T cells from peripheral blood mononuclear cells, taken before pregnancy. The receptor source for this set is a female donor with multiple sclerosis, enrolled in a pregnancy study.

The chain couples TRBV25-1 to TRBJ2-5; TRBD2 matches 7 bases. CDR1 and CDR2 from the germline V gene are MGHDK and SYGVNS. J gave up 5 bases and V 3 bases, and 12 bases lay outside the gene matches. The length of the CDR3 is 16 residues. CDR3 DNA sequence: TGTGCCAGCAGTGATAGGGTGAGAGGGAGGGTGGAGACCCAGTACTTC. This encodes CASSDRVRGRVETQYF.

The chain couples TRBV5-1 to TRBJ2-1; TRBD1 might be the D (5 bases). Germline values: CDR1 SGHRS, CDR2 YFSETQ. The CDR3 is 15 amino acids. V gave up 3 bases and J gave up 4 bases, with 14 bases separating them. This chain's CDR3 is CASSSGLKGYNEQFF. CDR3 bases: TGCGCCAGCAGCTCAGGCCTTAAGGGGTACAATGAGCAGTTCTTC.

DNA of the CDR3: TGTGCCAGCAGCTCCCTGGCTGGGAGGGGAGGTGGCTACACCTTC. This translates into CASSSLAGRGGGYTF. The chain recombines TRBV7-2 with TRBJ1-2; tentatively, D is TRBD1 (5 bases). V shed 4 bases and J shed 7 bases, with 19 bases lying between them. The CDR3 is made up of 15 amino acids. Germline V lookup: CDR1 SGHTA, CDR2 FQGNSA.

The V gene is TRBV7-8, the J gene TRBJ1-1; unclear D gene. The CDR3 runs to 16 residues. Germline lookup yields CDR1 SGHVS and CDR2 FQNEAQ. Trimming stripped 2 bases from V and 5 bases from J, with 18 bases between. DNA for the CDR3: TGTGCCAGCAGCTTACCGACGACCCAAGGGAGAACTGAAGCTTTCTTT. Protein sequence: CASSLPTTQGRTEAFF.

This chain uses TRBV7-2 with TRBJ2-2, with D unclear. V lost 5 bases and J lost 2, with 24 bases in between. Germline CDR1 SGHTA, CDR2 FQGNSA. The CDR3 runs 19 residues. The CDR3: CASSRYHFPASENTGELFF. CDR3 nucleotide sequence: TGTGCCAGCAGCCGGTACCATTTCCCCGCCTCTGAAAACACCGGGGAGCTGTTTTTT.

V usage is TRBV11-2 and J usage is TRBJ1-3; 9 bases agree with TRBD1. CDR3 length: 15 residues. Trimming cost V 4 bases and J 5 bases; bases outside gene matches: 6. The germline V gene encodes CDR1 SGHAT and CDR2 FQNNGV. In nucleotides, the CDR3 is TGTGCCAGCAGCTATCGGGACAGGGCTAGAAACACCATATATTTT. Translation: CASSYRDRARNTIYF.

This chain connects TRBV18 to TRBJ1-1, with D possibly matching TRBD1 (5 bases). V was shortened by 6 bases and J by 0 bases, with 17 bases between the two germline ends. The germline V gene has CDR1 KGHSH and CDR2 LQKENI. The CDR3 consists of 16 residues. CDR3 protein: CASSRGGGLMNTEAFF. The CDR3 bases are TGTGCCAGCTCCCGCGGGGGTGGGCTAATGAACACTGAAGCTTTCTTT. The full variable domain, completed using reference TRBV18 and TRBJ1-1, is NAGVMQNPRHLVRRRGQEARLRCSPMKGHSHVYWYRQLPEEGLKFMVYLQKENIIDESGMPKERFSAEFPKEGPSILRIQQVVRGDSAAYFCASSRGGGLMNTEAFFGQGTRLTVV.

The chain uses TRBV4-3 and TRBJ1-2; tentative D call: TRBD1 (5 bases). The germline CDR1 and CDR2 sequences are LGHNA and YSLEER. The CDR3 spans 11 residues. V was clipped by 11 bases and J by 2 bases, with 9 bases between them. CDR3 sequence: CAAGGNYGYTF. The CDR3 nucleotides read TGCGCCGCGGGGGGAAACTATGGCTACACCTTC.

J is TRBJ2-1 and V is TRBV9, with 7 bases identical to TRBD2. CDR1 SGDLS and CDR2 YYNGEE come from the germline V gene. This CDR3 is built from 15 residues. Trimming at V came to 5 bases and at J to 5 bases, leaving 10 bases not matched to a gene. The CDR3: CASRASGIGDNEQFF. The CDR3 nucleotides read TGTGCCAGCAGAGCCAGCGGGATTGGGGACAATGAGCAGTTCTTC.

CDR3: CASSQDSGISYEQYF. The CDR3, as DNA: TGCGCCAGCAGCCAAGATAGCGGGATCTCCTACGAGCAGTACTTC. The J gene is TRBJ2-7, the V gene TRBV4-3; the match to TRBD2 covers 8 bases. This CDR3 is built from 15 residues. Germline V lookup: CDR1 LGHNA, CDR2 YSLEER. The ends lost 0 bases at V and 0 bases at J; junction bases unmatched: 1.

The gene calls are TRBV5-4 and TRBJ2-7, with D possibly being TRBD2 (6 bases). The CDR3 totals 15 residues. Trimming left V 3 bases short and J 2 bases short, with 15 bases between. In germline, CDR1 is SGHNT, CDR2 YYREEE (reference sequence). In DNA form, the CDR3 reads TGTGCCAGCAGCTCCGGGACTTCGAATCCCTACGAGCAGTACTTC. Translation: CASSSGTSNPYEQYF. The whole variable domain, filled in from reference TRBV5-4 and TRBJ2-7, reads ETGVTQSPTHLIKTRGQQVTLRCSSQSGHNTVSWYQQALGQGPQFIFQYYREEENGRGNFPPRFSGLQFPNYSSELNVNALELDDSALYLCASSSGTSNPYEQYFGPGTRLTVT.

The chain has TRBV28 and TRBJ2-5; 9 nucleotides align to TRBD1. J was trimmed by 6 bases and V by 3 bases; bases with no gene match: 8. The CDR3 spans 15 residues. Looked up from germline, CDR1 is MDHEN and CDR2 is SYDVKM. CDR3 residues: CASSFPDRGRKTQYF. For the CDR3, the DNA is TGTGCCAGCAGTTTTCCCGACAGGGGGAGAAAGACCCAGTACTTC.

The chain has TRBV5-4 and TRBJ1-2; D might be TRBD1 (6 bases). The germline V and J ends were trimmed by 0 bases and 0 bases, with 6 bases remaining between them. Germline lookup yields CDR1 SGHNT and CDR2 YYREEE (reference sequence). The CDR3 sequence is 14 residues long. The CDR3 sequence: CASSLGQANYGYTF. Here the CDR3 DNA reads TGTGCCAGCAGCTTGGGACAGGCTAACTATGGCTACACCTTC.

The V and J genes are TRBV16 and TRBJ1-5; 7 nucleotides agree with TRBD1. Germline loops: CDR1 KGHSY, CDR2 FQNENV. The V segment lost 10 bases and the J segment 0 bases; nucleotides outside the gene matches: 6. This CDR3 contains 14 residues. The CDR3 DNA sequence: TGTGCCACCTCGGGACAGTATAGCAATCAGCCCCAGCATTTT. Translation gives CATSGQYSNQPQHF. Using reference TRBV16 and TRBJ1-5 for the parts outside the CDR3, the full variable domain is GEEVAQTPKHLVRGEGQKAKLYCAPIKGHSYVFWYQQVLKNEFKFLISFQNENVFDETGMPKERFSAKCLPNSPCSLEIQATKLEDSAVYFCATSGQYSNQPQHFGDGTRLSIL.

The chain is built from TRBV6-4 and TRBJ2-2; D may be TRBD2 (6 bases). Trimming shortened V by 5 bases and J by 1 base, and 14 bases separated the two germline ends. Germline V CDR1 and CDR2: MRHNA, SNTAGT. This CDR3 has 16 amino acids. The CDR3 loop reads CASSLTRAGNTGELFF. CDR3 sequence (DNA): TGTGCCAGCAGTTTGACTCGAGCGGGGAACACCGGGGAGCTGTTTTTT.

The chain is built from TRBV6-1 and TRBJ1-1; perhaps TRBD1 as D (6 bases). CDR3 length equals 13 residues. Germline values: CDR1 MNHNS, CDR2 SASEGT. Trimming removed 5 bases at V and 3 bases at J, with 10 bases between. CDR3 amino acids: CASSSQGDTEAFF. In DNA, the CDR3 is TGTGCCAGCAGTTCACAGGGAGACACTGAAGCTTTCTTT.

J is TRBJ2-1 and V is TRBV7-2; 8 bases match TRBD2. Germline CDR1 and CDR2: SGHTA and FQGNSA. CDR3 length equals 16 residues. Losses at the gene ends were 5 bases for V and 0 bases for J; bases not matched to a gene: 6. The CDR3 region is CASSVSGADSYNEQFF. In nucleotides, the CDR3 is TGTGCCAGCAGCGTTAGCGGGGCAGACTCCTACAATGAGCAGTTCTTC.

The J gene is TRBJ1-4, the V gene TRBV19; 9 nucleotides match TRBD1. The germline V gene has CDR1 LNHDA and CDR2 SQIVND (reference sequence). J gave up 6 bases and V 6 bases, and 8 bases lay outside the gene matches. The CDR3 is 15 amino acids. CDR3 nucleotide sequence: TGTGCCAGTAGAAAACCGGGACAGGGCGATGAAAAACTGTTTTTT. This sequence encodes CASRKPGQGDEKLFF.

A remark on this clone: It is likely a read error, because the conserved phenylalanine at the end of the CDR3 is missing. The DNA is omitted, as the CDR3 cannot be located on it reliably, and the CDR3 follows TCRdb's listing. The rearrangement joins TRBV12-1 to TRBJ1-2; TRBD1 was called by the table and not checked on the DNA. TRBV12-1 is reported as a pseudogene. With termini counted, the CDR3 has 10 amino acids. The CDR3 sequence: CASSFWGQGR.

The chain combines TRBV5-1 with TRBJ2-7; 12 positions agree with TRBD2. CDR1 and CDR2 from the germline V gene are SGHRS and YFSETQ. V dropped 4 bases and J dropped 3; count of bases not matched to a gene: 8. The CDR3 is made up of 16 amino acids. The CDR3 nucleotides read TGCGCCAGCAGCCCAGGACTAGCGGGACTAATCTACGAGCAGTACTTC. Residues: CASSPGLAGLIYEQYF. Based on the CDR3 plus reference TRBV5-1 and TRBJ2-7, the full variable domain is KAGVTQTPRYLIKTRGQQVTLSCSPISGHRSVSWYQQTPGQGLQFLFEYFSETQRNKGNFPGRFSGRQFSNSRSEMNVSTLELGDSALYLCASSPGLAGLIYEQYFGPGTRLTVT.

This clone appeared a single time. The CDR3 loop is CASSLQVVGYTF. For the CDR3, the DNA is TGTGCCAGCAGCTTACAGGTTGTGGGCTACACCTTC. The chain is built from TRBV7-2 and TRBJ1-2; no clear D. The CDR3 consists of 12 residues. V gave up 2 bases and J gave up 8 bases, with 9 bases separating them. Germline V gene data show CDR1 as SGHTA and CDR2 as FQGNSA.

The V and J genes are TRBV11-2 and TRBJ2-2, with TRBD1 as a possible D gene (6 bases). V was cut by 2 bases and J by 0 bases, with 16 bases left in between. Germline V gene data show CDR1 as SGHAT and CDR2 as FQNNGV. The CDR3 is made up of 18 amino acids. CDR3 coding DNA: TGTGCCAGCAGCTTATGGACGATAAGGGGGACGAACACCGGGGAGCTGTTTTTT. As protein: CASSLWTIRGTNTGELFF.